This TCR beta chain comes out of a study of Ad26.COV2.S vaccination and SARS-CoV-2 variants. Trimming took 5 bases from V and 2 from J, leaving 22 bases between them. CDR3 length: 19 amino acids. Germline V gene data show CDR1 as MDHEN and CDR2 as SYDVKM. The method was immunoSEQ multiplex PCR; TCRdb's version includes in-frame clones alone and lacks a portion of them. Of about 420,000 clones listed, approximately 88% are singletons. Described treatment: around 19 received Ad26.COV2.S at low or high dose, single or two shots; roughly 5 received placebo; per-sample allocation not given. Sampling occurred on day 63 after the first vaccine or placebo injection. This clone appeared once. As yet, its antigen is unknown. Regarding the study as a whole: Analyses that measured TCR breadth and depth may have underestimated total T cell responses.

This specimen was peripheral blood, taken in a trial of Ad26.COV2.S vaccine versus placebo. The chain employs TRBV28 and TRBJ2-6, with a weak D call TRBD1 (6 bases). The receptor comes from a person between 18 and 60 years old who received the Ad26.COV2.S COVID-19 vaccine or a placebo. Here the CDR3 reads CASSPPWAGDQAGANVLTF. The DNA of the CDR3 is TGTGCCAGCAGTCCGCCGTGGGCAGGGGATCAGGCTGGGGCCAACGTCCTGACTTTC.